The next 7 T cell receptor beta chains were all read from a single sample in a study of blood T cells in healthy people across ages. Combining a sample-barcoded 5' primer with a J-beta primer mix, a second PCR ran for about 6 to 11 cycles. Each CDR3 protein gets one entry after TCRdb re-called the 5' RACE reads with MiXCR. The sample has about 640,000 distinct CDR3 sequences; 58% are singletons. Sequenced: blood. These receptors came from a man aged 60 to 69 in good health.

This clonotype was observed a handful of times. The chain combines TRBV3-1 with TRBJ2-5, with D possibly being TRBD1 or TRBD2 (5 bases each). CDR3 length: 14 amino acids. With 0 bases removed from V and 4 bases from J, the gap between germline ends came to 9 bases. In germline, CDR1 is LGHDT, CDR2 YNNKEL (reference sequence). CDR3 in DNA: TGTGCCAGCAGCCAAGAATCGAGGGGAGAGACCCAGTACTTC. This translates into CASSQESRGETQYF.

The gene calls are TRBV20-1 and TRBJ2-5, with TRBD1 matching 7 bases. Germline-derived CDR1 and CDR2 are DFQATT and SNEGSKA (reference sequence). The CDR3 sequence is 15 residues long. The V gene end was trimmed by 0 bases and the J gene end by 1 base; junction bases not matched to a gene: 5. The CDR3 DNA is TGCAGTGCTAGAGATGGGACAGCCTCCCAAGAGACCCAGTACTTC. Encoded protein: CSARDGTASQETQYF.

This sequence joins TRBV29-1 and TRBJ2-4; TRBD2 aligns across 12 bases. Trimming removed 4 bases from V and 6 bases from J; junction bases left unmatched: 10. Germline V gene data show CDR1 as SQVTM and CDR2 as ANQGSEA. The CDR3 loop spans 16 amino acids. The CDR3: CSVGIPSGGAGNIQYF. CDR3 coding DNA: TGCAGCGTTGGGATACCTAGCGGGGGGGCCGGAAACATTCAGTACTTC.

This clonotype was observed at least ten times. Its ends do not fully match the called genes, so a read error is possible. This rearrangement joins TRBV5-1 to TRBJ2-5; the match to TRBD2 covers 11 bases. CDR3 length: 14 residues. Germline assignment: CDR1 SGHRS and CDR2 YFSETQ. The CDR3 DNA is TGTGCCAGCAGCTCAGGACTAGCGGGAGAGACCCAGTACTTC. Its protein is CASSSGLAGETQYF.

To note about this clonotype: Given a much more abundant clone one base away, this may be a read error. This chain links TRBV20-1 with TRBJ1-6; TRBD1 is a possible D gene (5 bases). Germline V CDR1 and CDR2: DFQATT, SNEGSKA (reference sequence). Trimming pared 0 bases from V and 4 bases from J, leaving 13 bases between. The CDR3 contains 16 residues. The CDR3 is CSARDRQGHYNSPLHF. CDR3 DNA sequence: TGCAGTGCTAGAGATCGGCAGGGCCATTATAATTCACCCCTCCACTTT.

V and J are TRBV18 and TRBJ2-7, with unresolved D. Germline CDR1 is KGHSH and CDR2 is LQKENI. V was cut by 2 bases and J by 0 bases, with 8 bases left in between. This CDR3 is built from 14 residues. The CDR3 region is CASSPKDGSYEQYF. The CDR3 DNA is TGTGCCAGCTCACCAAAGGACGGCTCCTACGAGCAGTACTTC.

In this sample, this clonotype turned up a few times. The rearrangement joins TRBV3-1 to TRBJ2-5; no reliable D call. V gave up 1 base and J gave up 5 bases, with 11 bases separating them. The CDR3 is made up of 14 amino acids. Germline-derived CDR1 and CDR2 are LGHDT and YNNKEL (reference sequence). CDR3 residues: CASSQAVASETQYF. As DNA, the CDR3 is TGTGCCAGCAGCCAAGCGGTAGCATCGGAGACCCAGTACTTC.